These 10 T cell receptor beta chains were all obtained from the same sample, sequenced in a study of OX40 agonist ivuxolimab in advanced cancers. TCRdb keeps only in-frame clones here, not all; method: immunoSEQ multiplex PCR. The table has several thousand clones, about 70% seen once. Sequencing was performed on CD4+ or CD8+ T cells sorted from blood, taken in a trial of the OX40 agonist ivuxolimab. Receptors were obtained from an adult with an advanced solid tumor such as melanoma, head and neck, liver or kidney cancer.

The rearrangement joins TRBV6-5 to TRBJ2-2, with TRBD2 as a possible D gene (5 bases). The CDR3 is made up of 13 amino acids. The germline V gene encodes CDR1 MNHEY and CDR2 SVGAGI. V was trimmed by 5 bases and J by 1 base, leaving 5 bases between them. CDR3 nucleotides: TGTGCCAGCAGTGAGGGGAACACCGGGGAGCTGTTTTTT. It is translated as CASSEGNTGELFF.

By proportion, this clone is medium-sized. The chain employs TRBV21-1 and TRBJ2-7; TRBD2, the D gene given by the table, was not confirmed from the DNA. TRBV21-1 counts as a pseudogene. The CDR3 length is 16 residues. The chain's CDR3 is CASSKALSGSGYEQYF. The CDR3 bases are TGTGCCAGCAGCAAAGCCCTTAGCGGGAGTGGTTACGAGCAGTACTTC.

V is TRBV5-6 and J is TRBJ2-7, with TRBD2 matching 13 bases. Germline V lookup: CDR1 SGHDT, CDR2 YYEEEE. This CDR3 spans 14 amino acids. V trimming: 7 bases; J trimming: 4 bases; junction bases outside the gene matches: 5. CDR3 amino acids: CASCGTSGTYEQYF. CDR3 in DNA: TGTGCCAGCTGCGGGACTAGCGGGACGTACGAGCAGTACTTC.

This chain connects TRBV7-3 to TRBJ2-3; 9 nucleotides align to TRBD2. V gave up 3 bases and J gave up 0 bases; unmatched junction bases: 4. Germline V lookup: CDR1 SGHTA, CDR2 FQGTGA. The CDR3 has 16 amino acids. CDR3 protein: CASSLLAGASTDTQYF. The CDR3 DNA is TGTGCCAGCAGCTTGTTAGCGGGAGCTAGCACAGATACGCAGTATTTT.

The CDR3 bases are TGTGCCAGCAGCGATCTCGGGACTAGCTATGAGCAGTACTTC. Translating gives CASSDLGTSYEQYF. This sequence joins TRBV7-9 and TRBJ2-7, with TRBD2 identical over 9 bases. The CDR3 runs 14 residues. Losses at the gene ends were 5 bases for V and 7 bases for J; bases not matched to a gene: 9. CDR1 is SEHNR, CDR2 FQNEAQ, per germline (reference sequence).

The chain is built from TRBV5-6 and TRBJ2-2, with D perhaps TRBD2 (6 bases). CDR3 length equals 14 residues. The germline CDR1 and CDR2 sequences are SGHDT and YYEEEE. Trimming took off 3 bases at V and 9 bases at J, with 15 bases between the two ends. The CDR3 DNA reads as TGTGCCAGCAGCTCAGGAGGGAGTGGCTGGGAGCTGTTTTTT. Translation: CASSSGGSGWELFF.

The chain joins TRBV5-1 to TRBJ2-7, with 8 bases aligning to TRBD2. V trimming: 4 bases; J trimming: 3 bases; junction bases outside the gene matches: 12. CDR3 length: 16 amino acids. CDR1 and CDR2 (germline): SGHRS, YFSETQ. This CDR3 reads CASSPILAGSRYEQYF. The CDR3 DNA is TGCGCCAGCAGCCCGATCCTAGCGGGTTCTCGCTACGAGCAGTACTTC.

This clone is termed medium-sized. V gene TRBV5-5 combines with J gene TRBJ2-7, with 11 bases identical to TRBD1. The CDR3 consists of 14 residues. Germline CDR1 SGHKS, CDR2 YYEKEE (reference sequence). The junction had 3 bases not matched to a gene; V was cut back by 4 bases and J by 3 bases. CDR3 coding DNA: TGTGCCAGCAGCCCCGGGACAGGGGGCTACGAGCAGTACTTC. This codes for CASSPGTGGYEQYF.

This chain connects TRBV7-3 to TRBJ2-1; a weak D match, TRBD2 (6 bases). Trimming cost V 1 base and J 9 bases, with 13 bases left between them. CDR1 and CDR2 from the germline V gene are SGHTA and FQGTGA. This CDR3 is 14 amino acids long. Here the CDR3 DNA reads TGTGCCAGCAGCTTAATCGTTAGCGGAAGTGAGCAGTTCTTC. Translating gives CASSLIVSGSEQFF.

This clone has only a few counts. At the DNA level, this CDR3 is encoded by other sequences in the same sample as well. The chain couples TRBV27 to TRBJ1-2; 9 bases agree with TRBD1. Germline lookup yields CDR1 MNHEY and CDR2 SMNVEV (reference sequence). The CDR3 length is 15 residues. V lost 5 bases, J lost 4 bases, and 8 bases stayed unmatched. DNA for the CDR3: TGTGCCAGCAGTCCCCACAGGGGGCTGGGCTATGGCTACACCTTC. This codes for CASSPHRGLGYGYTF.